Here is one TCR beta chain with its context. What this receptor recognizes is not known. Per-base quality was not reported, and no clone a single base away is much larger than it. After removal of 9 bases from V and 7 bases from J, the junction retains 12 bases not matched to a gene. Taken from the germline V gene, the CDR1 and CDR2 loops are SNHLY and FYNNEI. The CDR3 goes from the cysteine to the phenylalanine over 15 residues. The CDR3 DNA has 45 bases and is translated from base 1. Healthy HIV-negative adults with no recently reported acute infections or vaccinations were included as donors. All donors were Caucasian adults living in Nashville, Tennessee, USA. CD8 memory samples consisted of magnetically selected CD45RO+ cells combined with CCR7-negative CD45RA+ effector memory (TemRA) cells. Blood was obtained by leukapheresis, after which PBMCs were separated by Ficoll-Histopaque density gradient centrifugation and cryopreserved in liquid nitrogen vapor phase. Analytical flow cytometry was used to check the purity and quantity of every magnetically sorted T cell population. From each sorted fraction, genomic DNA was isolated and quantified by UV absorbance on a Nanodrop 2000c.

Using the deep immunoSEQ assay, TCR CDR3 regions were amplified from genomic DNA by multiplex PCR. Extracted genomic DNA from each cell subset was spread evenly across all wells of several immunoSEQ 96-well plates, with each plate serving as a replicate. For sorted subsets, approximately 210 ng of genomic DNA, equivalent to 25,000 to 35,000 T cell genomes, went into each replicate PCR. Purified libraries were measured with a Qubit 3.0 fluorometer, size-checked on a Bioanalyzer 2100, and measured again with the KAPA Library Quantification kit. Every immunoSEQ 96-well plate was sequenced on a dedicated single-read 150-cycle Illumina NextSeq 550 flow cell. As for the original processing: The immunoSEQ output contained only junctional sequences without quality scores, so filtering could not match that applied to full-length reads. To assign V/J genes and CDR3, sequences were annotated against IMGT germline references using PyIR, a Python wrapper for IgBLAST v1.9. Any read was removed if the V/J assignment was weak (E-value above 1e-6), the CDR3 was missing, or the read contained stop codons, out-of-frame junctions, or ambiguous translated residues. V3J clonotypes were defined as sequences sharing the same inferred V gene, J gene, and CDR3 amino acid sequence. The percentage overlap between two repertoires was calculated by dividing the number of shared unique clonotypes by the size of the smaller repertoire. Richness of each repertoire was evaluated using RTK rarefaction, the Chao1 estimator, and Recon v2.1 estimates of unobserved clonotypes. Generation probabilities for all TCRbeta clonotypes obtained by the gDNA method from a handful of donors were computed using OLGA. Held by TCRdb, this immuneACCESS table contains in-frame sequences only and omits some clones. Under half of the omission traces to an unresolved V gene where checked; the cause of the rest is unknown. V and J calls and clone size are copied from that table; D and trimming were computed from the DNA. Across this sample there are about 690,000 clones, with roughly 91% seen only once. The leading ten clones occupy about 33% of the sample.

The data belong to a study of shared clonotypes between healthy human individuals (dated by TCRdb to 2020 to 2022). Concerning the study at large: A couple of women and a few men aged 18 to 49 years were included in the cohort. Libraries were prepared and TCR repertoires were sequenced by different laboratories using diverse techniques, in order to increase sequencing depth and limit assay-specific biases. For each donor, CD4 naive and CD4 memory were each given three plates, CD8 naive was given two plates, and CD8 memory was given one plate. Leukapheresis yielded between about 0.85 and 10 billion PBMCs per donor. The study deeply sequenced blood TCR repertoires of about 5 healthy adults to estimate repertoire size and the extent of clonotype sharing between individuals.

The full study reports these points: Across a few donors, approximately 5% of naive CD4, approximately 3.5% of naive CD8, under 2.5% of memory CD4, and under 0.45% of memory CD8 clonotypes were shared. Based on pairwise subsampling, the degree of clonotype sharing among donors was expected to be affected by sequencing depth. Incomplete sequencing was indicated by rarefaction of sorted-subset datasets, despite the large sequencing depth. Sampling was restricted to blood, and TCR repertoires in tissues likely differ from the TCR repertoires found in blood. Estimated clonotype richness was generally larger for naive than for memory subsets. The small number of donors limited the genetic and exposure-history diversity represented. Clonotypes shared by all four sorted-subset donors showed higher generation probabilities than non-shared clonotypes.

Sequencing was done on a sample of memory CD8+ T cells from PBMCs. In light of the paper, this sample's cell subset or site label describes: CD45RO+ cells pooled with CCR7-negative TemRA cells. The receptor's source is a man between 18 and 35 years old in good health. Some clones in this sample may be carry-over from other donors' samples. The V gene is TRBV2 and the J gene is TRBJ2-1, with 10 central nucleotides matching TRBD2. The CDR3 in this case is CASPLPSGRTNEQFF. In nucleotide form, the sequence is TGTGCCAGTCCGCTCCCTAGCGGGAGAACGAATGAGCAGTTCTTC.